The clone carrying this T cell receptor beta chain showed up just a few times. Its target is not known. The sample originates from a study of Ad26.COV2.S vaccination and SARS-CoV-2 variants. Whole-study findings and limits: It was reported that spike-specific CD8+ and CD4+ T cell responses were substantially broad after vaccination. People who got the vaccine had more spike-specific TCR breadth than people who got placebo. Breadth measured for non-spike TCRs was similar across vaccine and placebo recipients. Measurements of TCR breadth and depth may have given underestimates of the total T cell responses.

Germline V CDR1 and CDR2: SGHTA, FQGTGA. Trimming removed 5 bases from V and 7 bases from J; junction bases left unmatched: 4. The CDR3 runs 13 residues. TCRdb's table, derived via immunoSEQ multiplex PCR, lists solely in-frame clones and lacks some. The sample records about 350,000 clones, about 91% being singletons. This chain joins TRBV7-3 and TRBJ1-5; 8 positions match TRBD1. This specimen consisted of peripheral blood, obtained after recovery from COVID-19. The TCR was taken from a human donor who had recovered from COVID-19. CDR3 DNA sequence: TGTGCCAGCAGCCTGGACAGGGACCAGCCCCAGCATTTT. Its protein product is CASSLDRDQPQHF.